The next 9 T cell receptor beta chains were all read from a single sample in a study of T cell changes during pregnancy in multiple sclerosis. Generated by immunoSEQ multiplex PCR, the TCRdb table keeps only in-frame clones and is missing some. The data show about 69,000 clones, with approximately 90% seen just once and more than 1.2% held by the top ten. The material sequenced was peripheral blood, taken in the third trimester of pregnancy. These receptors came from a female donor with multiple sclerosis, enrolled in a pregnancy study.

The chain joins TRBV5-6 to TRBJ2-2; 8 bases match TRBD1. Trimming took 4 bases from V and 2 from J; bases not matched to a gene: 4. Germline V gene sequence: CDR1 SGHDT, CDR2 YYEEEE. The CDR3 spans 15 residues. The CDR3 protein is CASSIGQGNTGELFF. The CDR3 DNA reads TGTGCCAGCAGCATAGGACAGGGAAACACCGGGGAGCTGTTTTTT.

This clone occurred once. The chain links TRBV11-2 to TRBJ1-1; a possible D gene is TRBD1 (5 bases). CDR1 and CDR2 from the germline V gene are SGHAT and FQNNGV. Trimming removed 5 bases at V and 7 bases at J, with 11 bases between. The CDR3 spans 12 residues. The CDR3 protein is CASSHRPSEAFF. The CDR3 bases are TGTGCCAGCAGCCACAGGCCGAGTGAAGCTTTCTTT.

The gene calls are TRBV5-4 and TRBJ1-4, with 9 bases fitting TRBD1. V lost 5 bases and J lost 8; bases outside the gene matches: 10. The CDR3 loop spans 15 amino acids. CDR1 and CDR2 from the germline V gene are SGHNT and YYREEE (reference sequence). The CDR3 nucleotides read TGTGCCAGCAGGGACGGACAGGGGAATAAGGAAAAACTGTTTTTT. Translated, it gives CASRDGQGNKEKLFF.

This sequence joins TRBV7-9 and TRBJ1-6; no definite D call. This CDR3 has 16 residues. Germline CDR1 SEHNR, CDR2 FQNEAQ (reference sequence). Between the trimmed V and J ends, which lost 1 base and 7 bases, there was a span of 14 bases. For the CDR3, the DNA is TGTGCCAGCAGCTTAGGGCAGACTTTACCCAATTCACCCCTCCACTTT. It is translated as CASSLGQTLPNSPLHF.

This CDR3 is CSVEDRAGTYEQYF. Written as DNA, the CDR3 is TGCAGCGTTGAAGATCGGGCAGGGACCTACGAGCAGTACTTC. The chain uses TRBV29-1 and TRBJ2-7, with D perhaps matching TRBD1 (5 bases). The CDR3 extends over 14 amino acids. V was shortened by 0 bases and J by 2 bases, with 11 bases between the two germline ends. CDR1 is SQVTM, CDR2 ANQGSEA, per germline.

This chain links TRBV4-1 with TRBJ1-2; no firm D call. V lost 2 bases and J lost 4, with 11 bases in between. Germline CDR1 reads MGHRA; CDR2 reads YSYEKL. CDR3 length: 14 amino acids. CDR3 in amino acids: CASSQTAGIYGYTF. The CDR3 region has the DNA TGCGCCAGCAGCCAAACTGCAGGAATCTATGGCTACACCTTC.

The chain joins TRBV28 to TRBJ1-1; perhaps TRBD1 as D (5 bases). V lost 7 bases, J lost 3 bases, and 12 bases lay in between. The CDR3 extends over 13 amino acids. CDR1 MDHEN and CDR2 SYDVKM come from the germline V gene. CDR3 sequence: CASTQGAYTEAFF. The CDR3 DNA sequence: TGTGCCAGCACCCAAGGGGCCTACACTGAAGCTTTCTTT.

This chain joins TRBV7-9 and TRBJ2-2; TRBD1 agrees at 8 bases. The germline gives CDR1 SEHNR, CDR2 FQNEAQ (reference sequence). The CDR3 length is 13 residues. The J segment lost 14 bases and the V segment lost 3 bases, leaving 8 bases of the junction unmatched. CDR3 in DNA: TGTGCCAGCAGCTTGGGCGGACAGGGTATACTGTTTTTT. Its protein product is CASSLGGQGILFF.

This chain uses TRBV4-3 with TRBJ1-6; tentative D call: TRBD1 (5 bases). Germline CDR1 LGHNA, CDR2 YSLEER. The CDR3 consists of 15 residues. V dropped 1 base and J dropped 8 bases, with 12 bases sitting between them. For the CDR3, the DNA is TGCGCCAGCAGCCAAGCGGGCAGGGAGGATTCACCCCTCCACTTT. This gives the protein CASSQAGREDSPLHF.